This T cell receptor beta chain was profiled in a study of blood T cell repertoires in COVID-19. At the level of the study: Acute-phase and convalescent COVID-19 samples originated in the United States, Italy and Spain. PBMCs, B-cell-depleted T cells, or T cells provided the cDNA or gDNA that made up the material.

How the authors handled the data: Estimation of nucleated cell counts was performed using reference gene primer amplification. Data came from immunoSEQ multiplex PCR; TCRdb stores just in-frame clones and leaves some out. V, J and clone size derive from that table, while D and trimming were established from the DNA sequence. Among tens of thousands of clones, 85% to 90% were seen once, and the ten largest hold about 14%. CDR3 length equals 13 residues. Trimming took 2 bases from V and 4 from J, leaving 9 bases between them. Germline loops: CDR1 ENHRY, CDR2 SYGVKD. V is TRBV10-3 and J is TRBJ2-7; D might be TRBD1 (5 bases). The source of this sequence is a man between 65 and 85 years old with acute or convalescent COVID-19. The sequenced sample consisted of peripheral blood. The CDR3 is CAISEAGLYEQYV. CDR3 DNA sequence: TGTGCCATCAGTGAGGCAGGGCTGTACGAGCAGTACGTC.